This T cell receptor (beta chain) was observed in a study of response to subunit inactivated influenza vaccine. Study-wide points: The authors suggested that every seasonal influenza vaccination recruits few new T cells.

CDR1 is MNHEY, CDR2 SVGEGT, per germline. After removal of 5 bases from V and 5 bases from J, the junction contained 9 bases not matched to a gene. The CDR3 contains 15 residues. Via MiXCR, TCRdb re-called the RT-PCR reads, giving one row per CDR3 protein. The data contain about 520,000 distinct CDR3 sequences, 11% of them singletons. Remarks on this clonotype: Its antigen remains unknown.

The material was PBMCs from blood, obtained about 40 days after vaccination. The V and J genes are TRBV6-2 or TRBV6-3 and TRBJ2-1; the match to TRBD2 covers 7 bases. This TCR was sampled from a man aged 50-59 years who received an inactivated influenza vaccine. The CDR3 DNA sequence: TGTGCCAGCAGTGGGCGGGGGAATTTCGACAATGAGCAGTTCTTC. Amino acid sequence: CASSGRGNFDNEQFF.